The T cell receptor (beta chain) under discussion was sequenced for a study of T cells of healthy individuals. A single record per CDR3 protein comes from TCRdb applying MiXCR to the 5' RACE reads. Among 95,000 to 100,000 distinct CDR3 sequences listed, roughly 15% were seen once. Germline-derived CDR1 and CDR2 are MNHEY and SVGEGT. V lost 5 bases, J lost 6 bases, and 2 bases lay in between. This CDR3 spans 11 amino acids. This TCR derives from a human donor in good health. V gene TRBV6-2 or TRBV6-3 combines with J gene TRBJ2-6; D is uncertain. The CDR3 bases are TGTGCCAGCAGTATGGCCAACGTCCTGACTTTC. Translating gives CASSMANVLTF.